Below are 27 T cell receptor beta chains sequenced from a single sample in a study of blood T cell repertoires in COVID-19. Clones were read by immunoSEQ multiplex PCR, and TCRdb kept only the in-frame ones, dropping some. The top ten clones hold 0.53% of a sample with 150,000 to 200,000 clones, more than 80% of them seen once. The specimen was peripheral blood. These receptors originate from a man aged 50 to 59 with acute or convalescent COVID-19.

This clone was counted once. The rearrangement joins TRBV7-2 to TRBJ2-6, with a tentative D call TRBD1 (6 bases). V lost 7 bases to trimming and J lost 0 bases, with 10 bases between them. The germline gives CDR1 SGHTA, CDR2 FQGNSA. CDR3 length: 15 amino acids. CDR3 in DNA: TGTGCCAGCACCCTGGACAGCTCTGGGGCCAACGTCCTGACTTTC. Residues: CASTLDSSGANVLTF.

V usage is TRBV28 and J usage is TRBJ1-5, with D hard to call. CDR3 length: 15 amino acids. V dropped 7 bases and J dropped 7 bases, with 20 bases sitting between them. Per germline, CDR1 MDHEN and CDR2 SYDVKM. The CDR3 protein is CASTTLLTNGQPQHF. In DNA form, the CDR3 reads TGTGCCAGCACCACTCTACTGACAAATGGCCAGCCCCAGCATTTT. The entire variable domain, with the rest obtained from reference TRBV28 and TRBJ1-5, is as follows: DVKVTQSSRYLVKRTGEKVFLECVQDMDHENMFWYRQDPGLGLRLIYFSYDVKMKEKGDIPEGYSVSREKKERFSLILESASTNQTSMYLCASTTLLTNGQPQHFGDGTRLSIL.

The chain has TRBV5-1 and TRBJ2-3; 8 bases match TRBD2. Germline trimming cut 4 bases from V and 2 bases from J; bases unmatched to any gene: 6. Germline V gene data show CDR1 as SGHRS and CDR2 as YFSETQ. The CDR3 is 15 amino acids. The CDR3 region has the DNA TGCGCCAGCAGCGCGCGGACTAGCACCACAGATACGCAGTATTTT. Translation: CASSARTSTTDTQYF.

The chain carries TRBV9 and TRBJ1-4, with 11 bases aligning to TRBD1. Per the germline V gene, CDR1 is SGDLS and CDR2 is YYNGEE. Losses at the gene ends were 5 bases for V and 3 bases for J; bases not matched to a gene: 9. The CDR3 is 17 amino acids. The CDR3: CASSGGQGAGANEKLFF. As DNA, the CDR3 is TGTGCCAGCAGTGGCGGACAGGGGGCTGGAGCTAATGAAAAACTGTTTTTT.

The J gene is TRBJ1-3, the V gene TRBV10-3, with 9 bases fitting TRBD1. CDR3 length: 17 residues. Trimming cost V 0 bases and J 1 base; bases outside gene matches: 4. Germline CDR1 is ENHRY and CDR2 is SYGVKD. CDR3 coding DNA: TGTGCCATCAGTGAGTCGGGACAGGGAAGATCTGGAAACACCATATATTTT. It yields the protein CAISESGQGRSGNTIYF.

The chain links TRBV24-1 to TRBJ2-3, with 9 nucleotides matching TRBD1. The CDR3 runs 15 residues. Trimming took 7 bases from V and 6 from J; bases not matched to a gene: 10. Germline V gene data show CDR1 as KGHDR and CDR2 as SFDVKD. CDR3 in amino acids: CATRAGDRVADTQYF. The CDR3 bases are TGTGCCACCAGGGCCGGGGACAGGGTCGCGGATACGCAGTATTTT.

The chain combines TRBV6-2 or TRBV6-3 with TRBJ2-7; possible D gene TRBD1, 6 bases. Between the trimmed V and J ends, which lost 2 bases and 3 bases, there was a span of 14 bases. The CDR3 consists of 15 residues. Per the germline V gene, CDR1 is MNHEY and CDR2 is SVGEGT. The CDR3 region is CASSYPDSSNYEQYV. The CDR3 region has the DNA TGTGCCAGCAGTTACCCGGACAGCTCGAACTACGAGCAGTACGTC.

This clone was seen once. The chain combines TRBV7-2 with TRBJ2-2; 7 nucleotides line up with TRBD1. The germline V gene encodes CDR1 SGHTA and CDR2 FQGNSA. This CDR3 is 16 amino acids long. The V and J ends lost 5 bases and 1 base, in that order; junction bases with no gene match: 7. The CDR3 nucleotides read TGTGCCAGCAGCCCCCATTGGACAGGGAACACCGGGGAGCTGTTTTTT. Its protein is CASSPHWTGNTGELFF.

V and J are TRBV7-3 and TRBJ2-1; 7 nucleotides agree with TRBD2. Per the germline V gene, CDR1 is SGHTA and CDR2 is FQGTGA. With V trimmed by 2 bases and J by 7 bases, 5 bases remained unmatched. This CDR3 is 14 amino acids long. CDR3 residues: CASSLAGEGNEQFF. In DNA, the CDR3 is TGTGCCAGCAGCTTAGCGGGAGAAGGTAATGAGCAGTTCTTC.

The V and J genes are TRBV15 and TRBJ2-7, with D possibly matching TRBD1 (6 bases). V lost 0 bases and J 3 bases, leaving 21 bases between the germline ends. The CDR3 is 18 amino acids. The germline CDR1 and CDR2 sequences are LNHNV and YYDKDF (reference sequence). CDR3 sequence (DNA): TGTGCCACCAGCAGAGAACCCCGAAGAATTACAGGGTACTACGAGCAGTACGTC. Protein sequence: CATSREPRRITGYYEQYV.

V is TRBV3-1 (or the pseudogene TRBV3-2) and J is TRBJ1-1, with unresolved D. Germline V gene sequence: CDR1 LGHDT, CDR2 YNNKEL (reference sequence). Trimming stripped 4 bases from V and 3 bases from J, with 15 bases between. The CDR3 loop spans 15 amino acids. CDR3 in amino acids: CASSRGVSPDTEAFF. DNA for the CDR3: TGTGCCAGCAGCCGAGGTGTCTCCCCCGACACTGAAGCTTTCTTT.

This chain uses TRBV6-1 with TRBJ2-2; TRBD2 matches 14 bases. Trimming at V came to 4 bases and at J to 3 bases, leaving 4 bases not matched to a gene. Germline V gene data show CDR1 as MNHNS and CDR2 as SASEGT. CDR3 length: 17 amino acids. The CDR3 region has the DNA TGTGCCAGCAGTGGGACTAGCGGGAGGTTTTACACCGGGGAGCTGTTTTTT. Translation: CASSGTSGRFYTGELFF.

The CDR3 nucleotides read TGCAGCGTTGAAGAAGGGACAGGAATCTCTGGGGCCAACGTCCTGACTTTC. This codes for CSVEEGTGISGANVLTF. The chain uses TRBV29-1 and TRBJ2-6; TRBD1 aligns across 8 bases. The CDR3 is 17 amino acids. V lost 0 bases to trimming and J lost 0 bases; unmatched junction nucleotides: 4. The germline V gene has CDR1 SQVTM and CDR2 ANQGSEA.

The chain links TRBV3-1 (or the pseudogene TRBV3-2) to TRBJ1-2; no definite D call. The germline V and J ends were trimmed by 0 bases and 8 bases, with 4 bases remaining between them. The CDR3 sequence is 11 residues long. Per the germline V gene, CDR1 is LGHDT and CDR2 is YNNKEL (reference sequence). CDR3 amino acids: CASSQDFGYTF. The DNA of the CDR3 is TGTGCCAGCAGCCAAGACTTCGGCTACACCTTC.

V gene TRBV19 combines with J gene TRBJ2-7; 9 bases are shared with TRBD2. The CDR3 covers 14 residues. CDR1 LNHDA and CDR2 SQIVND come from the germline V gene (reference sequence). Unmatched junction bases numbered 9, after V lost 6 bases and J lost 6 bases. The CDR3 DNA reads as TGTGCCAGTAGCCTAAAGGGACTAGCCGGCGAGCAGTACTTC. Residues: CASSLKGLAGEQYF.

The chain combines TRBV4-1 with TRBJ2-2; 7 nucleotides line up with TRBD2. Germline V gives CDR1 MGHRA, CDR2 YSYEKL. The CDR3 runs to 17 residues. V lost 1 base, J lost 5 bases, and 10 bases stayed unmatched. CDR3 sequence: CASSQVWLGGGTGELFF. As DNA, the CDR3 is TGCGCCAGCAGCCAAGTGTGGCTGGGGGGGGGAACCGGGGAGCTGTTTTTT.

This clone is a singleton in its sample. The J gene is TRBJ2-3, the V gene TRBV11-2, with D perhaps matching TRBD1 (5 bases). The V gene's germline CDR1 is SGHAT and CDR2 FQNNGV. V dropped 1 base and J dropped 0 bases, with 11 bases sitting between them. The length of the CDR3 is 16 residues. CDR3 loop: CASSLGPGSSTDTQYF. The CDR3 region has the DNA TGTGCCAGCAGCTTAGGTCCAGGGTCTAGCACAGATACGCAGTATTTT. Full variable domain (rest looked up from reference TRBV11-2 and TRBJ2-3): EAGVAQSPRYKIIEKRQSVAFWCNPISGHATLYWYQQILGQGPKLLIQFQNNGVVDDSQLPKDRFSAERLKGVDSTLKIQPAKLEDSAVYLCASSLGPGSSTDTQYFGPGTRLTVL.

As DNA, the CDR3 is TGCGCCAGCACCCAATTGGGACAGGGGGCGCCGGGGGAGCAGTACTTC. As protein: CASTQLGQGAPGEQYF. The chain carries TRBV10-2 and TRBJ2-7; TRBD1 agrees at 12 bases. Per germline, CDR1 WSHSY and CDR2 SAAADI. Unmatched junction bases numbered 14, after V lost 7 bases and J lost 7 bases. There are 16 residues in the CDR3.

The rearrangement joins TRBV27 to TRBJ1-5; unclear D gene. V was pared by 5 bases and J by 0 bases, with 23 bases between. The CDR3 runs 19 residues. Germline-derived CDR1 and CDR2 are MNHEY and SMNVEV (reference sequence). CDR3 residues: CASSPRPPQRVYSNQPQHF. The CDR3 DNA is TGTGCCAGCAGTCCCCGGCCTCCACAGAGGGTCTATAGCAATCAGCCCCAGCATTTT.

This clone showed up just once. The rearrangement uses TRBV4-1 and TRBJ2-5, with a tentative D call TRBD2 (6 bases). Germline V gives CDR1 MGHRA, CDR2 YSYEKL. The CDR3 loop spans 16 amino acids. The V end was cut by 1 base, the J end by 5 bases, with 17 bases between. Here the CDR3 reads CASSQVSGSGGETQYF. As DNA, the CDR3 is TGCGCCAGCAGCCAAGTATCCGGGAGTGGCGGGGAGACCCAGTACTTC.

The chain couples TRBV9 to TRBJ2-3; 11 nucleotides align to TRBD2. The V gene's germline CDR1 is SGDLS and CDR2 YYNGEE. The CDR3 has 16 amino acids. Trimming cost V 0 bases and J 7 bases; bases outside gene matches: 7. CDR3 loop: CASSVVASGGFNTQYF. The CDR3 DNA sequence: TGTGCCAGCAGCGTAGTGGCTAGCGGGGGGTTTAATACGCAGTATTTT.

This sequence joins TRBV10-3 and TRBJ2-3, with 8 bases identical to TRBD2. V trimming: 3 bases; J trimming: 4 bases; junction bases outside the gene matches: 18. Germline CDR1 and CDR2: ENHRY and SYGVKD. CDR3 length: 19 amino acids. CDR3 region: CAISEFSGEVRVSSDTQYF. The CDR3 DNA reads TGTGCCATCAGTGAATTTAGCGGGGAGGTCCGAGTAAGCTCAGATACGCAGTATTTT.

This chain joins TRBV27 and TRBJ2-5, with 11 bases identical to TRBD2. The CDR3 spans 20 residues. The V and J ends lost 3 bases and 0 bases, in that order; junction bases with no gene match: 15. The germline CDR1 and CDR2 sequences are MNHEY and SMNVEV (reference sequence). CDR3: CASSFKSRLAGGLYQETQYF. The CDR3 DNA sequence: TGTGCCAGCAGTTTTAAGTCTCGCCTAGCGGGAGGCTTGTACCAAGAGACCCAGTACTTC.

This rearrangement joins TRBV19 to TRBJ1-2; 7 bases map to TRBD1. Germline V CDR1 and CDR2: LNHDA, SQIVND (reference sequence). This CDR3 region has 16 residues. The trim removed 5 bases at V and 1 base at J, leaving 10 bases unmatched. CDR3 nucleotide sequence: TGTGCCAGTAGTGTCGCCGGGACAGCGATTAACTATGGCTACACCTTC. It specifies CASSVAGTAINYGYTF.

The J gene is TRBJ1-5, the V gene TRBV10-2; TRBD1 is a possible D gene (6 bases). CDR3 size: 15 residues. The ends were cut back, 6 bases at V and 7 bases at J, with 19 bases in the middle. Germline CDR1 is WSHSY and CDR2 is SAAADI. The DNA of the CDR3 is TGCGCCAGCAGATCTCAACAGGGTCTTGGGCAGCCCCAGCATTTT. Amino acid sequence: CASRSQQGLGQPQHF.

This rearrangement joins TRBV10-3 to TRBJ1-4, with 8 nucleotides matching TRBD1. The J segment lost 4 bases and the V segment lost 2 bases, leaving 6 bases of the junction unmatched. The germline V gene has CDR1 ENHRY and CDR2 SYGVKD. The CDR3 has 16 amino acids. The chain's CDR3 is CAISERGTGFNEKLFF. CDR3 bases: TGTGCCATCAGTGAGCGAGGGACAGGATTTAATGAAAAACTGTTTTTT.

The chain uses TRBV7-9 and TRBJ1-4; D is ambiguous. With 0 bases removed from V and 8 bases from J, the gap between germline ends came to 7 bases. Per the germline V gene, CDR1 is SEHNR and CDR2 is FQNEAQ (reference sequence). The CDR3 length is 13 residues. The CDR3 nucleotides read TGTGCCAGCAGCTTAGCCCGGCGGGAAAAACTGTTTTTT. It codes for CASSLARREKLFF.